Sequencing of this T cell receptor (beta chain) was carried out in a study of shared clonotypes between healthy human individuals. Study outcomes and limitations: As a rule, naive subsets had a larger estimated richness than memory subsets. Against clonotypes common to all four donors, non-shared ones had lower generation probabilities.

Data came from immunoSEQ multiplex PCR; TCRdb stores just in-frame clones and leaves some out. There are a few million clones in the sample; over 90% occur only once, and approximately 0.4% lies in the top ten. Of note for this clone: The antigen is not known.

This TCR was sampled from a young man in good health. Some clones in this sample may be carry-over from other donors' samples. The sample consisted of naive CD4+ T cells from PBMCs. The subset denotes: CD45RA+ positively selected.

The CDR3 spells CASSRSSGTGSTDTQYF. For the CDR3, the DNA is TGTGCCAGCAGTCGTTCCTCCGGGACAGGGAGCACAGATACGCAGTATTTT. This chain connects TRBV5-5 to TRBJ2-3, with 9 nucleotides matching TRBD1. V lost 5 bases and J lost 0; bases outside the gene matches: 10. Looked up from germline, CDR1 is SGHKS and CDR2 is YYEKEE (reference sequence). CDR3 length equals 17 residues.